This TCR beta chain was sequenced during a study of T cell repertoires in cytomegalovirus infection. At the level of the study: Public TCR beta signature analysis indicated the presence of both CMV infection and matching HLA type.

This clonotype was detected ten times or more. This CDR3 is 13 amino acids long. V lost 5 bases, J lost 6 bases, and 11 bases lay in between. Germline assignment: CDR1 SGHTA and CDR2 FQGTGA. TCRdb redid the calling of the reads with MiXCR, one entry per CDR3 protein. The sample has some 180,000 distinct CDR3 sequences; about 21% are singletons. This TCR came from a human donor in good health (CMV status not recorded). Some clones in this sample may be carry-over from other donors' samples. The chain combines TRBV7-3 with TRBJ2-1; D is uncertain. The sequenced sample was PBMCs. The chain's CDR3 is CASSPPVGNEQFF. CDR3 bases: TGTGCCAGCAGCCCCCCCGTGGGCAATGAGCAGTTCTTC.